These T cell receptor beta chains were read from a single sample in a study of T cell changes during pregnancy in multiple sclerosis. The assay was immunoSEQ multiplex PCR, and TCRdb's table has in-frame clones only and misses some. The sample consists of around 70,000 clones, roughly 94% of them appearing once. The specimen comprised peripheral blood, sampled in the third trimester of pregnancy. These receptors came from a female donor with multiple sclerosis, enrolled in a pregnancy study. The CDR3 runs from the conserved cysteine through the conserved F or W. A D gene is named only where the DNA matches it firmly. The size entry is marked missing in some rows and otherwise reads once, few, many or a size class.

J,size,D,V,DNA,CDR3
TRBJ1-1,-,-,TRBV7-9,TGTGCCAGCAGCCCAAACACCGGCAGGTTGACTGAAGCTTTCTTT,CASSPNTGRLTEAFF
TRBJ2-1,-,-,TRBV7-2,TGTGCCAGCAGCTCAGGAGGACAGCGGGGCGAGCAGTTCTTC,CASSSGGQRGEQFF
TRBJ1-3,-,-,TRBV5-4,TGTGCCAGCAGCGTTGAGAGCCCGGGTCCCCGAGGGTCTGGAAACACCATATATTTT,CASSVESPGPRGSGNTIYF
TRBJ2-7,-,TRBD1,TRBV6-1,TGTGCCAGCAGTGTAAGACAGGGGGCGTCTTACGAGCAGTACTTC,CASSVRQGASYEQYF
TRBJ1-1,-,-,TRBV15,TGTGCCACCAGCAGAGATTCAGTATACGAAGCTTTCTTT,CATSRDSVYEAFF
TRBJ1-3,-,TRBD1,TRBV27,TGTGCCAGCAGTTTAGGGTCCCCAGGGGGGACCTCTGGAAACACCATATATTTT,CASSLGSPGGTSGNTIYF
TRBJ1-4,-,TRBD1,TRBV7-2,TGTGCCAGCAGCTTAGGTCCGACAGGGGCTCAGGAAAAACTGTTTTTT,CASSLGPTGAQEKLFF
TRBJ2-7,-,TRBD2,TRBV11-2,TGTGCCAGCAGCCCCCACAGCGGGGCCCCTTACGAGCAGTACTTC,CASSPHSGAPYEQYF
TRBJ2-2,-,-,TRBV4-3,TGCGCCAGCAGCCAAGGGAGAAGGGGAAGCGGGGAGCTGTTTTTT,CASSQGRRGSGELFF
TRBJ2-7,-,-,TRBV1,TGCACCAGCAGCCAAGCTAGCCGCTACGAGCAGTACTTC,CTSSQASRYEQYF
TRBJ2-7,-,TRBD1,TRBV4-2,TGTGCCAGCAGCCCAGGGACAGGGGACTCCTACGAGCAGTACTTC,CASSPGTGDSYEQYF
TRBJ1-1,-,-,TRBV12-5,TGTGCTAGTGGTCTCGGGGTCATGAACACTGAAGCTTTCTTT,CASGLGVMNTEAFF
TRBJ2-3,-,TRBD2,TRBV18,TGTGCCAGCTCACCTAGCGGGGGGGCCAATACGCAGTATTTT,CASSPSGGANTQYF
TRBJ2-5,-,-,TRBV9,TGTGCCAGCAGCGTAGCGGGTCGGGGGACAGAGACCCAGTACTTC,CASSVAGRGTETQYF
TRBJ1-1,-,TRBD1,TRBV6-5,TGTGCCAGCAGTTACTCGGGACAGGGTTACACTGAAGCTTTCTTT,CASSYSGQGYTEAFF
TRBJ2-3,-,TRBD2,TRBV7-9,TGTGCCAGCAGCAGAGGGACTAGCGGGGCCACAGATACGCAGTATTTT,CASSRGTSGATDTQYF
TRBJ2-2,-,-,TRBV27,TGTGCCACCCCGGACACTCTCGCGAACACCGGGGAGCTGTTTTTT,CATPDTLANTGELFF
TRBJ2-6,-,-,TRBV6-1,TGTGCCAGCAGTGCCGACCGTTTCGGGGGCTCTGGGGCCAACGTCCTGACTTTC,CASSADRFGGSGANVLTF
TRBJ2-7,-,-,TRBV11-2,TGTGCCAGCAGCGTAAAATCCGGGGTTGCTTACGAGCAGTACTTC,CASSVKSGVAYEQYF
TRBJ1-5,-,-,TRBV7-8,TGTGCCAGCAGCTTAGCGCAGGGCACTCAGCCCCAGCATTTT,CASSLAQGTQPQHF
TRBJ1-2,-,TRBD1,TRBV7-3,TGTGCCAGCAGCTTATCGGACAGGGGAGATGGCTACACCTTC,CASSLSDRGDGYTF
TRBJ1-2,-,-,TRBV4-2,TGTGCCAGCAGCCAAGATCAGGGCTCGAATGGCTACACCTTC,CASSQDQGSNGYTF
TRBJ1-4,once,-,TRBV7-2,TGTGCCAGCAGCTTGGATCCAGGGGCTGGTGAAAAACTGTTTTTT,CASSLDPGAGEKLFF
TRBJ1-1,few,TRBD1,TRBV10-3,TGTGCCATCAGCGGGACAGGGGGTCCTGAAGCTTTCTTT,CAISGTGGPEAFF
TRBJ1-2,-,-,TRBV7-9,TGTGCCAGCAGCTCTACCAATCTAAGGGGATCCAGCTATGGCTACACCTTC,CASSSTNLRGSSYGYTF
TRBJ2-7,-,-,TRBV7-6,TGTGCCAGCAGCTTAGGCTGGGCCGGCGAGCAGTACTTC,CASSLGWAGEQYF
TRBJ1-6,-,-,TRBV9,TGTGCCAGCAGCGACGGGACAACCTTTGGGTCACCCCTCCACTTT,CASSDGTTFGSPLHF
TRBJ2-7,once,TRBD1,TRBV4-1,TGCGCCAGCAGCCCAGGACAGGGAGGCGACGAGCAGTACTTC,CASSPGQGGDEQYF
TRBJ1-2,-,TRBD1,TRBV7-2,TGTGCCAGCAGCTCAAAACCGGGACAGGGGGAATTTGGCTACACCTTC,CASSSKPGQGEFGYTF
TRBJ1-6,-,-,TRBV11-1,TGTGCCAGCAGCTTAGTAAGGAGCTCCTATAATTCACCCCTCCACTTT,CASSLVRSSYNSPLHF
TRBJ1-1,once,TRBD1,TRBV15,TGTGCCACCAGGAAAGACAGGGGGCGGTTGACTGAAGCTTTCTTT,CATRKDRGRLTEAFF
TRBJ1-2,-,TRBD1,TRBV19,TGTGCCAGTAGTACCTGGGACAGGGGGAACTATGGCTACACCTTC,CASSTWDRGNYGYTF
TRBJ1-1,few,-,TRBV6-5,TGTGCCAGCAGGAGGGGCCAACAGGGAAACACTGAAGCTTTCTTT,CASRRGQQGNTEAFF
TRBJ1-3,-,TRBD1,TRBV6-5,TGTGCCAGCAGTCCTCTGGGACAGGGAGGAGGCACCATATATTTT,CASSPLGQGGGTIYF
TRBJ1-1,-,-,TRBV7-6,TGTGCCAGCAGGTCACAAGAAAACACTGAAGCTTTCTTT,CASRSQENTEAFF
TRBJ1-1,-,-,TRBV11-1,TGTGCCAGCAGCTTATCCAGGCGGTGGCGGGAGAGGGACACTGAAGCTTTCTTT,CASSLSRRWRERDTEAFF
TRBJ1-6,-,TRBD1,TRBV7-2,TGTGCCAGCAGCTGGGACAGGGCCCCCAATTCACCCCTCCACTTT,CASSWDRAPNSPLHF
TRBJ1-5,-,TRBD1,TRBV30,TGTGCCTGGAGTGCCAAGACAGGGTACCATCAGCCCCAGCATTTT,CAWSAKTGYHQPQHF
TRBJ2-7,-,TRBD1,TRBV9,TGTGCCAGCAGCGCAAGGCCGGGACAGGGGCCCTACGAGCAGTACTTC,CASSARPGQGPYEQYF
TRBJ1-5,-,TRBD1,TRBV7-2,TGTGCCAGCAGCTTCCAAGGGACAGTACGAAATCAGCCCCAGCATTTT,CASSFQGTVRNQPQHF
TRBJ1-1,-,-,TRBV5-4,TGTGCCAGCAGCTTTTACAGAGACACTGAAGCTTTCTTT,CASSFYRDTEAFF
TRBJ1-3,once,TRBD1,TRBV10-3,TGTGCCATCAGGGTACAGGGGGCTGCTGGAAACACCATATATTTT,CAIRVQGAAGNTIYF